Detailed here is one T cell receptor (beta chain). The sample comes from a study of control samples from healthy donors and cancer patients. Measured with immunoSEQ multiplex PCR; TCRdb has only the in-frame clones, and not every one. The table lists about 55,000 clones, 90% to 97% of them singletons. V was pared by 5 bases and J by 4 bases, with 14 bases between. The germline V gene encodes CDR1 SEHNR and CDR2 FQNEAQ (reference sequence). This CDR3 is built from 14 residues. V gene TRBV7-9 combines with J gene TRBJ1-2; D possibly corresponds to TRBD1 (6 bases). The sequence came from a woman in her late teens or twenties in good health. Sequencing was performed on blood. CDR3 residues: CASSHADRIYGYTF. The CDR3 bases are TGTGCCAGCAGCCACGCCGACAGGATCTATGGCTACACCTTC.